The T cell receptor (beta chain) under discussion was sequenced for a study of low-dose radiotherapy and immunotherapy resistance in tumors. First-strand cDNA relied on TRAV- and TRBV-specific primers spanning alpha and beta chains. Amplification of TCRs used a constant-region primer and V-primer adapter for about 20 PCR cycles. TCRdb reanalysed the reads using MiXCR and keeps one entry per CDR3 protein. The sample records 5,000 to 7,500 distinct CDR3 sequences, 80% to 85% being singletons. Trimming took 1 base from V and 2 from J, leaving 11 bases between them. The CDR3 contains 15 residues. Germline loops: CDR1 SGHVS, CDR2 FQNEAQ.

The chain recombines TRBV7-8 with TRBJ2-5; D ambiguous. This clonotype originated in a human donor with advanced metastatic prostate, ovarian, gallbladder or colorectal cancer (not recorded which). This table probably holds off-target reads from a library built for another chain. DNA of the CDR3: TGTGCCAGCAGCTTAGACTTAATTCGGCAAGAGACCCAGTACTTC. Translation gives CASSLDLIRQETQYF.